The next 4 T cell receptor beta chains were all read from a single sample in a study of T cell responses to AZD1222 COVID-19 vaccine. Measured with immunoSEQ multiplex PCR; TCRdb has only the in-frame clones, and not every one. The sample lists 120,000 to 150,000 clones, roughly 88% seen once, with 1.9% in the top ten. The input for sequencing was peripheral blood, taken 28 days after the second AZD1222 dose. The receptors were gathered from an adult who received the AZD1222 COVID-19 vaccine.

V usage is TRBV9 and J usage is TRBJ2-7; D gene uncertain. Trimming left V 2 bases short and J 0 bases short, with 9 bases between. CDR3 length: 14 residues. The germline CDR1 and CDR2 sequences are SGDLS and YYNGEE. In DNA form, the CDR3 reads TGTGCCAGCAGCGTCCGTCCGAGCTCCTACGAGCAGTACTTC. Its translation: CASSVRPSSYEQYF.

J is TRBJ1-5 and V is TRBV5-6; no definite D call. The CDR3 covers 14 residues. Germline loops: CDR1 SGHDT, CDR2 YYEEEE. The V and J ends lost 1 base and 5 bases respectively, with 10 bases between them. DNA for the CDR3: TGTGCCAGCAGCTTGATCATGGATGATCAGCCCCAGCATTTT. Translating gives CASSLIMDDQPQHF. The full variable domain, with the rest looked up from reference TRBV5-6 and TRBJ1-5, is DAGVTQSPTHLIKTRGQQVTLRCSPKSGHDTVSWYQQALGQGPQFIFQYYEEEERQRGNFPDRFSGHQFPNYSSELNVNALLLGDSALYLCASSLIMDDQPQHFGDGTRLSIL.

The chain is built from TRBV19 and TRBJ1-1, with TRBD1 matching over 7 bases. The CDR3 consists of 14 residues. Germline CDR1 LNHDA, CDR2 SQIVND (reference sequence). The V and J ends lost 8 bases and 7 bases, in that order; junction bases with no gene match: 13. CDR3 bases: TGTGCCAGTTCAGATGGACAGGATGACATTGAAGCTTTCTTT. Translation gives CASSDGQDDIEAFF.

The V call is TRBV11-2, the J call TRBJ2-7; D might be TRBD1 (6 bases). This CDR3 is 14 amino acids long. Trimming left V 1 base short and J 2 bases short, with 9 bases between. CDR1 is SGHAT and CDR2 is FQNNGV in the germline V gene. The CDR3 loop reads CASSLVAGAYEQYF. CDR3 bases: TGTGCCAGCAGCTTAGTGGCAGGGGCCTACGAGCAGTACTTC.